This T cell receptor beta chain came from a study of control samples from healthy donors and cancer patients. V lost 8 bases, J lost 5 bases, and 16 bases lay in between. The CDR3 is 14 residues long. Germline V gene lookup returns CDR1 MDHEN and CDR2 SYDVKM. The protocol was immunoSEQ multiplex PCR, while the TCRdb copy is restricted to in-frame clones and leaves out a portion. The data hold tens of thousands of clones, with approximately 89% observed a single time. V is TRBV28 and J is TRBJ1-5; possible D gene TRBD1, 5 bases. Sequencing input: PBMCs. This TCR derives from a man between 60 and 75 years old with colorectal cancer. CDR3 residues: CASLPGTDYQPQHF. The CDR3 coding sequence is TGTGCCAGCCTACCTGGGACGGATTATCAGCCCCAGCATTTT.